The clone carrying this T cell receptor (beta chain) occurred many times. Its antigen remains unknown. The data were taken from a study of T cells after yellow fever vaccination. As TCR cDNA was made by 5'RACE template switching, a universal primer site and UMIs were added. TCRdb independently ran MiXCR on the 5' RACE reads; one entry per CDR3 protein. This table has a few hundred thousand distinct CDR3 sequences, approximately 13% appearing once. General study points: Most primary-vaccination clones recurred post-booster (roughly 97% CD4, roughly 87% CD8).

V dropped 6 bases and J dropped 5 bases, with 17 bases sitting between them. Per germline, CDR1 SGHRS and CDR2 YFSETQ. CDR3 size: 15 residues. The sequence was collected from a man in his thirties or forties who received the YFV17D yellow fever vaccine. This sequence joins TRBV5-1 and TRBJ2-2; either TRBD1 or TRBD2 may supply D (5 bases each). This specimen was CD4+ T cells sorted from PBMCs, taken 45 days after the yellow fever booster vaccination. The CDR3 nucleotides read TGCGCCAGCATCAGAGGGGCAGACCCAACCGGGGAGCTGTTTTTT. Translated, it gives CASIRGADPTGELFF.